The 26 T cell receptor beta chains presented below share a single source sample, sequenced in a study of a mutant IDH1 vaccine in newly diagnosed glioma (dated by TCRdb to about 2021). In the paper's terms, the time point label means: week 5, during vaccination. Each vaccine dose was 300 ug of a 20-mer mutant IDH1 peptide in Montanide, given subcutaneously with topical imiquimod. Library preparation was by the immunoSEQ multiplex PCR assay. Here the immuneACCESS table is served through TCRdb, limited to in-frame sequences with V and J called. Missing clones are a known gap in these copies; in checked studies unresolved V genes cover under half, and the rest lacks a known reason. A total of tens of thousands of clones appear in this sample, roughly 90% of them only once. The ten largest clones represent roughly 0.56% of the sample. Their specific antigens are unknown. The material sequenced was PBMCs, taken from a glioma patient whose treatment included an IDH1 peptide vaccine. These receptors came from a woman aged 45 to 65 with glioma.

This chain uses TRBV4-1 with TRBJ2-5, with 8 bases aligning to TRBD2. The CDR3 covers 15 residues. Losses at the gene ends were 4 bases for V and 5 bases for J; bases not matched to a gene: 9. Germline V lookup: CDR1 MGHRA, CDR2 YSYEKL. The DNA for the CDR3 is TGCGCCAGCAGCCGGGAAGTAGCGGGATTTGAGACCCAGTACTTC. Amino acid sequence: CASSREVAGFETQYF.

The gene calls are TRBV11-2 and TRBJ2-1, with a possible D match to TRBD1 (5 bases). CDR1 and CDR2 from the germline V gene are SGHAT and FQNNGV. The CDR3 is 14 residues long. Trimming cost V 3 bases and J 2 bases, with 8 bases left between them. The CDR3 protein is CASSFQTAYNEQFF. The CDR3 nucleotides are TGTGCCAGCAGCTTCCAGACAGCCTACAATGAGCAGTTCTTC.

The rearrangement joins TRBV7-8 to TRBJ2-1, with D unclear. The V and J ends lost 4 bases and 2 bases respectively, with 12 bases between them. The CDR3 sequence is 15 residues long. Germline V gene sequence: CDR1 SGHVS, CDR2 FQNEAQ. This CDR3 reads CASSSTQVPYNEQFF. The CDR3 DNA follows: TGTGCCAGCAGCTCGACCCAAGTCCCCTACAATGAGCAGTTCTTC.

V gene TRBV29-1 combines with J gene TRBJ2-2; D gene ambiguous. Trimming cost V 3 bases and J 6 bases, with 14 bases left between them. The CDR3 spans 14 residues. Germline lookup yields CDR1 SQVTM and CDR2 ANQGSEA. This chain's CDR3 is CSVDPNLGSGELFF. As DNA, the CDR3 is TGCAGCGTTGATCCAAACCTGGGCTCCGGGGAGCTGTTTTTT.

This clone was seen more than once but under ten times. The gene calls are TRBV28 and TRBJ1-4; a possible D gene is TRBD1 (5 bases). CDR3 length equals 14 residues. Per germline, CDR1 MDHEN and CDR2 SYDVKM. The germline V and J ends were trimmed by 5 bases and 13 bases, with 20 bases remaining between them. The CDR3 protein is CASSLTMGTQPLFF. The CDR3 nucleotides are TGTGCCAGCAGTCTTACAATGGGGACTCAGCCACTGTTTTTT.

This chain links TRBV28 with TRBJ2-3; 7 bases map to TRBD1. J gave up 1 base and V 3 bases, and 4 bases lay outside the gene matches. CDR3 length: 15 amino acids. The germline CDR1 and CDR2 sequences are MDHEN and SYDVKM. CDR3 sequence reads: CASSLGDRGTDTQYF. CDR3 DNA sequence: TGTGCCAGCAGTTTGGGGGACAGAGGCACAGATACGCAGTATTTT.

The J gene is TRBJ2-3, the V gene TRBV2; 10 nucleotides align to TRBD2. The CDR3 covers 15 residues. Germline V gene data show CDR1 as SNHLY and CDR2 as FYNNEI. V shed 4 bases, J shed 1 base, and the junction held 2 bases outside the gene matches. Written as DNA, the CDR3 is TGTGCCAGCAGTGGTGGACTAGCGGGCACAGATACGCAGTATTTT. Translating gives CASSGGLAGTDTQYF.

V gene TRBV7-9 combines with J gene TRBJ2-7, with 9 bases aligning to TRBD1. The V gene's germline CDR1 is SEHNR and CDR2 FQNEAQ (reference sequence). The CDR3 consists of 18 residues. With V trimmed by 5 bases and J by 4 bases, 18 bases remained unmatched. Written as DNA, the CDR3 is TGTGCCAGCAGCACCATTAGAGGGGGACAGGGTAAGGGGTACGAGCAGTACTTC. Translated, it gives CASSTIRGGQGKGYEQYF.

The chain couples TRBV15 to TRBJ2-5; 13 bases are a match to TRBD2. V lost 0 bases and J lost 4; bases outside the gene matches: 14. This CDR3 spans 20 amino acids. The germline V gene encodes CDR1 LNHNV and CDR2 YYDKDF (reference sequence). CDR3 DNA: TGTGCCACCAGCAGAGATAGAGGACTAGCGGGAGAGGGGGGTCGAGAGACCCAGTACTTC. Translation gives CATSRDRGLAGEGGRETQYF.

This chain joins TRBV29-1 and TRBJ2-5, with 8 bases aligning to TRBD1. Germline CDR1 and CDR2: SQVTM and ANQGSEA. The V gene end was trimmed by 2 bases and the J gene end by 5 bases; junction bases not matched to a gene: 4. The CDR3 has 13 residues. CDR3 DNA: TGCAGCGTTGAACAGGGGGCGCGGGAGACCCAGTACTTC. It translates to CSVEQGARETQYF. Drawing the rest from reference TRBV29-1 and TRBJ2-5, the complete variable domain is SAVISQKPSRDICQRGTSLTIQCQVDSQVTMMFWYRQQPGQSLTLIATANQGSEATYESGFVIDKFPISRPNLTFSTLTVSNMSPEDSSIYLCSVEQGARETQYFGPGTRLLVL.

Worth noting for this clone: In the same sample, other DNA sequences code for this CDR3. The CDR3 sequence: CASSQGIEYEQYF. CDR3 DNA: TGTGCCAGCTCACAGGGAATAGAGTACGAGCAGTACTTC. The chain uses TRBV18 and TRBJ2-7; D uncertain. V shed 4 bases and J shed 4 bases, with 11 bases lying between them. The CDR3 is 13 amino acids. The germline V gene has CDR1 KGHSH and CDR2 LQKENI.

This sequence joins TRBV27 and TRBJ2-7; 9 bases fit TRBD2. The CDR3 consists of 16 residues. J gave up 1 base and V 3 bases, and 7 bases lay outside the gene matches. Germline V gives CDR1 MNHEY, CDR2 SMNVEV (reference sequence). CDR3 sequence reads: CASSFSGGRASYEQYF. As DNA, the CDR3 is TGTGCCAGCAGTTTTTCGGGCGGGAGGGCTTCCTACGAGCAGTACTTC.

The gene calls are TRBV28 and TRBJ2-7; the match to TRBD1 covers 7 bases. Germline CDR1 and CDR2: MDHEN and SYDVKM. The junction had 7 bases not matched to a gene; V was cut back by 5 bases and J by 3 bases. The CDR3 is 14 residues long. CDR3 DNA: TGTGCCAGCAGTACAGGGGCTAGAGGCTACGAGCAGTACTTC. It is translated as CASSTGARGYEQYF.

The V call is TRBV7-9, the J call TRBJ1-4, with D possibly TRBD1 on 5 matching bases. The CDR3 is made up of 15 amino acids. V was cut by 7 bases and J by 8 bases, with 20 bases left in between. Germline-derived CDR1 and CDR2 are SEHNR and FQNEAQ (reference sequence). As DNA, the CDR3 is TGTGCCAGCAACGACTTGGGGCATCCAGGGGAAAAACTGTTTTTT. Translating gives CASNDLGHPGEKLFF.

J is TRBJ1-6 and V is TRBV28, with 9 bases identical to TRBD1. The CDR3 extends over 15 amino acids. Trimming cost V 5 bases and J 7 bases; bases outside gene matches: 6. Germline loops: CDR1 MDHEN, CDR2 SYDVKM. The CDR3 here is CASSTAGQGNSPLHF. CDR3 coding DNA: TGTGCCAGCAGTACCGCGGGACAGGGCAATTCACCCCTCCACTTT.

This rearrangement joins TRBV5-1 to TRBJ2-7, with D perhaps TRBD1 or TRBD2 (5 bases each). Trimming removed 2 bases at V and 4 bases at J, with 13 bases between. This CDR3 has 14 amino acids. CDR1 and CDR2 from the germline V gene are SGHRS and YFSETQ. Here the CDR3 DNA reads TGCGCCAGCAGCTTTGGGCAGGGACCTTACGAGCAGTACTTC. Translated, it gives CASSFGQGPYEQYF.

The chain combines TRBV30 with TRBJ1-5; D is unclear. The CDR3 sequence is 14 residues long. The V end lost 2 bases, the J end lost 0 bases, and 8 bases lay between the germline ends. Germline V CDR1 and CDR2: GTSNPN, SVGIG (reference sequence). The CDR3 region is CAWSKANSNQPQHF. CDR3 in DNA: TGTGCCTGGAGTAAAGCAAATAGCAATCAGCCCCAGCATTTT.

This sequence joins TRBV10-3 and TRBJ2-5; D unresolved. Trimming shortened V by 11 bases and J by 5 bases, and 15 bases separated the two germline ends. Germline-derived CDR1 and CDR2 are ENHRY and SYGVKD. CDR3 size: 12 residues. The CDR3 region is CASAARRETQYF. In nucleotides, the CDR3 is TGTGCCTCCGCAGCACGCCGGGAGACCCAGTACTTC.

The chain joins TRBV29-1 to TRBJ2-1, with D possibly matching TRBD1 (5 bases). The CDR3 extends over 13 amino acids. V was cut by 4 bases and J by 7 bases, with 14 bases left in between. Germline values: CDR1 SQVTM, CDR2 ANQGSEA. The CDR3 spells CSVAIRVGNEQFF. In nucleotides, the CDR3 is TGCAGCGTTGCCATCAGGGTAGGGAATGAGCAGTTCTTC.

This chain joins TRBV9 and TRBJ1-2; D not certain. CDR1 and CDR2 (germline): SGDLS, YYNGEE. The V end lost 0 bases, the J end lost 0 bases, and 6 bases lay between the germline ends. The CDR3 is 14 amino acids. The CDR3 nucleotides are TGTGCCAGCAGCGTAGGCGGAGCTAACTATGGCTACACCTTC. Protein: CASSVGGANYGYTF.

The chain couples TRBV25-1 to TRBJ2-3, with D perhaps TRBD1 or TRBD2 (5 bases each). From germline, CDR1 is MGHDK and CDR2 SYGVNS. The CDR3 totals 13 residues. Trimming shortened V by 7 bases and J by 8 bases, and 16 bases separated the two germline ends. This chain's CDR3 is CASTRDGFSTQYF. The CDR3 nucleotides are TGTGCCAGCACCCGGGACGGTTTTTCTACGCAGTATTTT.

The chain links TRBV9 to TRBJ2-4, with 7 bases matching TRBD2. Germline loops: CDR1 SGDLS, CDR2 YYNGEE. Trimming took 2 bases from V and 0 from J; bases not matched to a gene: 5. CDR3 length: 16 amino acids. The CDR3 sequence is CASSVGAGLAKNIQYF. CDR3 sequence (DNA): TGTGCCAGCAGCGTGGGAGCGGGACTAGCCAAAAACATTCAGTACTTC. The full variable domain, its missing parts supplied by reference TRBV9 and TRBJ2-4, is DSGVTQTPKHLITATGQRVTLRCSPRSGDLSVYWYQQSLDQGLQFLIQYYNGEERAKGNILERFSAQQFPDLHSELNLSSLELGDSALYFCASSVGAGLAKNIQYFGAGTRLSVL.

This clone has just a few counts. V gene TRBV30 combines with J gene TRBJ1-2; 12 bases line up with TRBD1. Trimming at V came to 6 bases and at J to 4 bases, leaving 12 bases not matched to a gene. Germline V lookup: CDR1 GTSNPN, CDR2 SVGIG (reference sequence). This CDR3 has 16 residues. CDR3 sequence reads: CACPPEGTGGPYGYTF. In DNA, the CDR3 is TGTGCCTGCCCCCCTGAGGGGACAGGGGGCCCCTATGGCTACACCTTC.

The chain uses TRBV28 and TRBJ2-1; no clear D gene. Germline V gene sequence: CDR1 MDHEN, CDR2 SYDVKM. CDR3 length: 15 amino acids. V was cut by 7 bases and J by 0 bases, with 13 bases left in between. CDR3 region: CASTAAPSSYNEQFF. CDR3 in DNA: TGTGCCAGCACCGCGGCGCCTAGCTCCTACAATGAGCAGTTCTTC.

The CDR3 nucleotides read TGTGCCAGCAGTTTACGGACTAGCGGGAGGGACGAGCAGTACTTC. It encodes CASSLRTSGRDEQYF. The chain uses TRBV28 and TRBJ2-7; 15 bases are a match to TRBD2. Trimming took 2 bases from V and 5 from J; bases not matched to a gene: 1. Germline CDR1 reads MDHEN; CDR2 reads SYDVKM. The CDR3 has 15 amino acids.

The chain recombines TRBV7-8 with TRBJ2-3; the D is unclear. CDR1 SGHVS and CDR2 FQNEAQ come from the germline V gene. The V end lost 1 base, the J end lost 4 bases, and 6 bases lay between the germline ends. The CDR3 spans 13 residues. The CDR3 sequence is CASSLDSPDTQYF. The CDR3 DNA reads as TGTGCCAGCAGCTTAGATTCACCAGATACGCAGTATTTT.